This entry lists 17 T cell receptor beta chains sequenced from one sample in a study of cytomegalovirus exposure and HLA in healthy donors. The PCR was carried out with 60 Vbeta primers and 13 Jbeta primers. The table came from immunoSEQ multiplex PCR; TCRdb's copy has only in-frame clones and leaves some out. The table lists roughly 120,000 clones, 80% of them singletons. The sequencing sample was made of PBMCs. The receptors shown here come from a male donor in good health and CMV-seronegative.

In the case of this clone: An end of the junction differs from the germline gene, which may be a read error. The gene calls are TRBV19 and TRBJ2-3; 7 bases match TRBD1. The CDR3 runs 15 residues. Per germline, CDR1 LNHDA and CDR2 SQIVND (reference sequence). CDR3 sequence reads: CASTIEGTGADTQYF. The DNA for the CDR3 is TGTGCCAGTACTATAGAGGGTACAGGGGCAGATACGCAGTATTTT. The full variable domain, completed using reference TRBV19 and TRBJ2-3, is DGGITQSPKYLFRKEGQNVTLSCEQNLNHDAMYWYRQDPGQGLRLIYYSQIVNDFQKGDIAEGYSVSREKKESFPLTVTSAQKNPTAFYLCASTIEGTGADTQYFGPGTRLTVL.

The V and J genes are TRBV7-3 and TRBJ2-5, with 8 bases matching TRBD1. Germline CDR1 SGHTA, CDR2 FQGTGA. Germline trimming cut 2 bases from V and 5 bases from J; bases unmatched to any gene: 10. The CDR3 spans 16 residues. This chain's CDR3 is CASSLEATGAGETQYF. CDR3 DNA sequence: TGTGCCAGCAGCTTAGAGGCGACAGGGGCGGGGGAGACCCAGTACTTC.

As to this clone: This CDR3 is also generated by other DNA sequences in the sample. The chain joins TRBV6-5 to TRBJ1-2; D might be TRBD1 (5 bases). Trimming took off 2 bases at V and 8 bases at J, with 12 bases between the two ends. The CDR3 is made up of 13 amino acids. The germline CDR1 and CDR2 sequences are MNHEY and SVGAGI. CDR3 region: CASSYRQGGGYTF. CDR3 nucleotide sequence: TGTGCCAGCAGTTACAGGCAGGGAGGAGGCTACACCTTC.

This chain joins TRBV6-1 and TRBJ2-1; D ambiguous. The CDR3 loop spans 14 amino acids. Trimming pared 6 bases from V and 4 bases from J, leaving 13 bases between. CDR1 MNHNS and CDR2 SASEGT come from the germline V gene. The CDR3 loop is CASSYYLEYNEQFF. The CDR3 bases are TGTGCCAGCAGCTACTATCTCGAGTACAATGAGCAGTTCTTC.

CDR3 in amino acids: CAAQGWSAGELFF. CDR3 DNA: TGTGCCGCCCAGGGTTGGAGCGCCGGGGAGCTGTTTTTT. The chain is built from TRBV19 and TRBJ2-2; D perhaps matches TRBD1 (5 bases). V lost 11 bases and J lost 6, with 16 bases in between. CDR3 length equals 13 residues. In germline, CDR1 is LNHDA, CDR2 SQIVND (reference sequence).

The V gene is TRBV9, the J gene TRBJ1-1; 7 bases are shared with TRBD1. The germline gives CDR1 SGDLS, CDR2 YYNGEE. The CDR3 totals 14 residues. V dropped 0 bases and J dropped 3; count of bases not matched to a gene: 2. The CDR3 coding sequence is TGTGCCAGCAGCGTAGGAGACAGGGACACTGAAGCTTTCTTT. This codes for CASSVGDRDTEAFF.

V and J are TRBV19 and TRBJ2-3; the D gene is possibly TRBD1 (5 bases). Per the germline V gene, CDR1 is LNHDA and CDR2 is SQIVND (reference sequence). V shed 6 bases and J shed 6 bases, with 10 bases lying between them. The CDR3 loop spans 12 amino acids. As DNA, the CDR3 is TGTGCCAGTAGCAGGGATTCGGATACGCAGTATTTT. This gives the protein CASSRDSDTQYF.

The chain uses TRBV10-3 and TRBJ2-3, with D perhaps TRBD2 (6 bases). The CDR3 sequence is 14 residues long. V was clipped by 6 bases and J by 0 bases, with 10 bases between them. The germline gives CDR1 ENHRY, CDR2 SYGVKD. CDR3 coding DNA: TGTGCCATCAGCCCTAGCGCTAGCACAGATACGCAGTATTTT. Translation: CAISPSASTDTQYF.

Written as DNA, the CDR3 is TGTGCCTTTAACACAGGGCTGAATTCACCCCTCCACTTT. Its translation is CAFNTGLNSPLHF. V and J are TRBV30 and TRBJ1-6; a weak D match, TRBD1 (6 bases). This CDR3 is built from 13 residues. V was pared by 7 bases and J by 7 bases, with 14 bases between. Germline values: CDR1 GTSNPN, CDR2 SVGIG (reference sequence).

The chain carries TRBV5-4 and TRBJ2-3; 12 bases agree with TRBD2. Germline CDR1 is SGHNT and CDR2 is YYREEE (reference sequence). V shed 5 bases, J shed 5 bases, and the junction held 9 bases outside the gene matches. The CDR3 runs 16 residues. CDR3 bases: TGTGCCAGCAGTTTTCTAGCGGGGGGGCCAGGAGATACGCAGTATTTT. Its translation: CASSFLAGGPGDTQYF.

The sample holds one count of this clone. CDR3 sequence: CAWSRDRGSQYF. The CDR3 nucleotides are TGTGCCTGGAGTCGGGACAGAGGCAGTCAGTACTTC. The gene calls are TRBV30 and TRBJ2-4; 7 bases are shared with TRBD1. CDR3 length: 12 amino acids. Germline assignment: CDR1 GTSNPN and CDR2 SVGIG (reference sequence). J lost 12 bases, V lost 2 bases, and 7 bases had no gene match.

This rearrangement joins TRBV27 to TRBJ2-3; 11 bases fit TRBD2. The germline CDR1 and CDR2 sequences are MNHEY and SMNVEV (reference sequence). With V trimmed by 6 bases and J by 0 bases, 8 bases remained unmatched. This CDR3 contains 17 residues. The CDR3 is CASRDTSGRRSTDTQYF. The CDR3 coding sequence is TGTGCCAGCAGGGATACTAGCGGGAGAAGGAGCACAGATACGCAGTATTTT.

This clone has just a few counts. The V and J genes are TRBV7-2 and TRBJ2-7; 7 positions match TRBD1. V shed 9 bases, J shed 2 bases, and the junction held 10 bases outside the gene matches. Germline lookup yields CDR1 SGHTA and CDR2 FQGNSA. This CDR3 is 14 amino acids long. The CDR3: CARTLRDRPYEQYF. CDR3 in DNA: TGTGCCAGAACCTTACGGGACAGACCCTACGAGCAGTACTTC.

This chain uses TRBV29-1 with TRBJ1-2, with TRBD1 matching over 8 bases. Germline assignment: CDR1 SQVTM and CDR2 ANQGSEA. Losses at the gene ends were 4 bases for V and 7 bases for J; bases not matched to a gene: 8. The CDR3 has 13 residues. The CDR3 DNA reads as TGCAGCGTTGGCCTGACAGGGGCGGGTGGCTACACCTTC. It yields the protein CSVGLTGAGGYTF.

The CDR3 DNA reads as TGTGCCAGCAGGGCCGGGACTAGCTGGGAAGATACGCAGTATTTT. Amino acids: CASRAGTSWEDTQYF. The chain joins TRBV7-2 to TRBJ2-3, with 9 positions matching TRBD2. The CDR3 extends over 15 amino acids. Germline V gene sequence: CDR1 SGHTA, CDR2 FQGNSA. V lost 6 bases to trimming and J lost 5 bases; unmatched junction nucleotides: 9.

The chain combines TRBV4-3 with TRBJ2-5, with a possible D match to TRBD2 (5 bases). Germline V gene lookup returns CDR1 LGHNA and CDR2 YSLEER. V was shortened by 3 bases and J by 1 base, with 6 bases between the two germline ends. This CDR3 is 13 amino acids long. The chain's CDR3 is CASSQTIQETQYF. The CDR3 region has the DNA TGCGCCAGCAGCCAGACTATCCAAGAGACCCAGTACTTC.

V is TRBV4-1 and J is TRBJ2-7; D might be TRBD1 (6 bases). Germline CDR1 and CDR2: MGHRA and YSYEKL. The CDR3 spans 13 residues. Trimming took 3 bases from V and 2 from J, leaving 8 bases between them. CDR3 protein: CASSQRTAYEQYF. CDR3 bases: TGCGCCAGCAGCCAGAGGACAGCCTACGAGCAGTACTTC.